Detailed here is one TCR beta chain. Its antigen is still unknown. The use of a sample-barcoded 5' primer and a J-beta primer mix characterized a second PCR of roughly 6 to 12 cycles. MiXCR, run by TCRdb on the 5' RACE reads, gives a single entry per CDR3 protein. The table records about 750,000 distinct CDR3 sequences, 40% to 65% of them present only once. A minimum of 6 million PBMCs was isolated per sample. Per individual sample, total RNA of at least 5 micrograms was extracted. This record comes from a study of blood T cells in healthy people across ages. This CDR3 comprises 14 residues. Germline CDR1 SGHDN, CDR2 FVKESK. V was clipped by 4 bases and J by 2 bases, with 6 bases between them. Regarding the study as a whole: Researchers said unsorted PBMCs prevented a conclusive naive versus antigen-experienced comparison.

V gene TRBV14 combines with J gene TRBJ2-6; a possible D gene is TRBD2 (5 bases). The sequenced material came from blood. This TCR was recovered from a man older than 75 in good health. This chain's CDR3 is CASSRRAGANVLTF. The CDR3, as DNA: TGTGCCAGCAGCCGGCGGGCTGGGGCCAACGTCCTGACTTTC. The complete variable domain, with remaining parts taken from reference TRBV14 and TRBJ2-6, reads EAGVTQFPSHSVIEKGQTVTLRCDPISGHDNLYWYRRVMGKEIKFLLHFVKESKQDESGMPNNRFLAERTGGTYSTLKVQPAELEDSGVYFCASSRRAGANVLTFGAGSRLTVL.